The following is a T cell receptor (beta chain) sequence with its context. Its specificity is not known. The data were obtained in a study of PD-1 blockade in mismatch repair-deficient tumors. Whole-study context: Patients had 12 to 13 mismatch repair-deficient cancer types and were previously treated and progressing. General study findings and limits: After pembrolizumab, tumor-resident clones rose rapidly, then generally contracted before radiologic responses.

Mismatch repair deficiency was confirmed in all patients, by PCR or immunohistochemistry. The TCR-sequenced patients were three responders to pembrolizumab. The repertoire was sequenced with immunoSEQ multiplex PCR; TCRdb's copy has only in-frame clones and lacks some. The sample consists of about 63,000 clones, about nine tenths of them appearing once. Material: peripheral blood, obtained 52 weeks after starting pembrolizumab. The clonotype was recovered from an adult with mismatch repair-deficient cancer.

The CDR3 spells CASSRPTNEKLFF. CDR3 sequence (DNA): TGTGCCAGCAGTAGACCAACTAATGAAAAACTGTTTTTT. V and J are TRBV28 and TRBJ1-4, with unresolved D. CDR1 is MDHEN and CDR2 is SYDVKM in the germline V gene. The CDR3 is made up of 13 amino acids. Trimming took off 5 bases at V and 0 bases at J, with 4 bases between the two ends.